Sequencing of this T cell receptor beta chain was carried out in a study of blood T cell repertoires in COVID-19. The overall study: The United States, Italy and Spain supplied acute and convalescent COVID-19 samples. From T cells, B-cell-depleted T cells, or PBMCs came the material, which was cDNA or gDNA.

The Seattle patients, enrolled during active infection, were followed longitudinally. The germline CDR1 and CDR2 sequences are SEHNR and FQNEAQ (reference sequence). V shed 5 bases, J shed 4 bases, and the junction held 15 bases outside the gene matches. The CDR3 consists of 17 residues. Per the original data handling: Amplification from reference gene primers served as the basis for estimated nucleated cell counts. Profiling relied on immunoSEQ multiplex PCR, and the TCRdb table lists in-frame clones only, not all of them. V, J and clone size were drawn from that table, and D and trimming were deduced from the DNA. The repertoire includes fewer than 60,000 clones, around nine tenths of them detected once, and roughly 6.5% sits in the top ten.

This TCR was sampled from a woman in her sixties with COVID-19, enrolled during active disease. The chain couples TRBV7-9 to TRBJ2-3, with TRBD1 identical over 7 bases. Sequences were obtained from peripheral blood. DNA of the CDR3: TGTGCCAGCAGCATGTCGACAGGGCTAGAGTGGGCAGATACGCAGTATTTT. The encoded protein is CASSMSTGLEWADTQYF.